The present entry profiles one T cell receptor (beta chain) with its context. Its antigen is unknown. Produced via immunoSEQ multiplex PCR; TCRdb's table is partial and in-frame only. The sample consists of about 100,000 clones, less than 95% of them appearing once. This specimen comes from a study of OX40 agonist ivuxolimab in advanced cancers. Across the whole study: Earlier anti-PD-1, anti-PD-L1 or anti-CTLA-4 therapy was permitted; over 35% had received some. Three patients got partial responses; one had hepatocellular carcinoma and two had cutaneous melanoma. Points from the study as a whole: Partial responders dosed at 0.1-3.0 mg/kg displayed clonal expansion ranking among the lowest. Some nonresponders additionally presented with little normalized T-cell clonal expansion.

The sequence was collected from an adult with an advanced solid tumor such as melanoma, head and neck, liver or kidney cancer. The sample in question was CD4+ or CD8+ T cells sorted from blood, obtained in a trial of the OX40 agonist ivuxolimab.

CDR3 bases: TGTGCCAGCAGTTCTAGCGGGGGGGGGTACGAGCAGTACTTC. Amino acid sequence: CASSSSGGGYEQYF. The chain joins TRBV27 to TRBJ2-7, with 12 bases identical to TRBD2. CDR3 length equals 14 residues. Unmatched junction bases numbered 2, after V lost 4 bases and J lost 4 bases. In germline, CDR1 is MNHEY, CDR2 SMNVEV (reference sequence).